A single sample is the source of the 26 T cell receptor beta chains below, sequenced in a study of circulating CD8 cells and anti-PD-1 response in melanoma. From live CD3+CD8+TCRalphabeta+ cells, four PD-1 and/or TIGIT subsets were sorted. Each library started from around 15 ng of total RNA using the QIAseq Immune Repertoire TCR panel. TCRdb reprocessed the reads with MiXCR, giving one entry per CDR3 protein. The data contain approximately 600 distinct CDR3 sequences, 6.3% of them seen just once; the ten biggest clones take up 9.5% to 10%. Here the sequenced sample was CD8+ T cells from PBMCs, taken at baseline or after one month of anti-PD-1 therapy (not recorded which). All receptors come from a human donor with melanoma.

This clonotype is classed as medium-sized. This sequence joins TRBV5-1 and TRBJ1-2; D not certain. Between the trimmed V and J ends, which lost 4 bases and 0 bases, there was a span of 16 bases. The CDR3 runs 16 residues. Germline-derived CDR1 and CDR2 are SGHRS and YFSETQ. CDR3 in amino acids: CASSPGTVRPNYGYTF. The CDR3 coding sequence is TGCGCCAGCAGCCCAGGAACCGTGCGCCCTAACTATGGCTACACCTTC.

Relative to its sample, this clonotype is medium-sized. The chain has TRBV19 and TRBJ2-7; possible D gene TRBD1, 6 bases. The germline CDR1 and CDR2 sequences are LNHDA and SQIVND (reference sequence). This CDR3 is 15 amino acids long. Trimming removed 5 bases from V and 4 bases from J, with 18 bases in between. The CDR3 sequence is CASSPLWTDRYEQYF. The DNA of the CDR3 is TGTGCCAGTAGTCCCCTCTGGACAGACCGTTACGAGCAGTACTTC.

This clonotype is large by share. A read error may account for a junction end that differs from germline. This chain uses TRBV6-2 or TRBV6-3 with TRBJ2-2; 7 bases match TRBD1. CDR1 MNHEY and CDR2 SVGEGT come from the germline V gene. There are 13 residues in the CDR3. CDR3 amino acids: CASRQGTTVELFF. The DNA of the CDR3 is TGTGCCAGCAGACAGGGGACCACCGTGGAGCTGTTTTTT.

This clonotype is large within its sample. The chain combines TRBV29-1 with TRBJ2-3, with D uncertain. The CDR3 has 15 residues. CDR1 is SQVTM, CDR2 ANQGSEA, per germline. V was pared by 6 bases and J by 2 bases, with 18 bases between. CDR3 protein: CSVWADGLLTDTQYF. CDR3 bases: TGCAGCGTATGGGCCGACGGTCTGCTCACAGATACGCAGTATTTT.

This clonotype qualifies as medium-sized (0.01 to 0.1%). CDR3 sequence (DNA): TGTGCCAGTAGTATAGGCGCAGGGTCCTACGAGCAGTACTTC. Protein sequence: CASSIGAGSYEQYF. The chain joins TRBV19 to TRBJ2-7, with D possibly being TRBD1 (5 bases). Germline values: CDR1 LNHDA, CDR2 SQIVND (reference sequence). The V and J ends lost 1 base and 1 base respectively, with 8 bases between them. This CDR3 comprises 14 residues.

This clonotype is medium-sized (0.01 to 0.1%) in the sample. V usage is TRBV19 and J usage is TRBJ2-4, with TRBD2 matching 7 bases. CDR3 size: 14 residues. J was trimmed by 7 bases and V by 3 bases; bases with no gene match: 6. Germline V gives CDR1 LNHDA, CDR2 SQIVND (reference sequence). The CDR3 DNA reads TGTGCCAGTAGTATCGGACTAGGGCAGAACATTCAGTACTTC. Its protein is CASSIGLGQNIQYF.

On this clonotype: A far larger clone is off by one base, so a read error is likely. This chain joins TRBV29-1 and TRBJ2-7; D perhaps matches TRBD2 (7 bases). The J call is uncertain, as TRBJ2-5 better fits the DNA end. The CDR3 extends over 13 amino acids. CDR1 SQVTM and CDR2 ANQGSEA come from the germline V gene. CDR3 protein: CSVEDGGAETQYF. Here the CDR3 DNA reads TGCAGCGTTGAAGATGGGGGGGCGGAGACCCAGTACTTC.

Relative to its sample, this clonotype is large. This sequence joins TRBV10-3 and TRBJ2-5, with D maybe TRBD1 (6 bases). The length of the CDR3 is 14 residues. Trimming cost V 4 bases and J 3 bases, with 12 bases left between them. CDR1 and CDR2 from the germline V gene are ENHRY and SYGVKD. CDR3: CAISGAGDEETQYF. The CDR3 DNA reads TGTGCCATCAGTGGTGCAGGGGATGAAGAGACCCAGTACTTC.

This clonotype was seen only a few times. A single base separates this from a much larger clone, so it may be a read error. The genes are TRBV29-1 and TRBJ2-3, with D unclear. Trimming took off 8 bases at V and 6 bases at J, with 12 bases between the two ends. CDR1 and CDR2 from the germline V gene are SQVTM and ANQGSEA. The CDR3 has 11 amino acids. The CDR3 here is CSFPATDTQYF. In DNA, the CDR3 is TGCAGCTTCCCAGCCACGGATACGCAGTATTTT.

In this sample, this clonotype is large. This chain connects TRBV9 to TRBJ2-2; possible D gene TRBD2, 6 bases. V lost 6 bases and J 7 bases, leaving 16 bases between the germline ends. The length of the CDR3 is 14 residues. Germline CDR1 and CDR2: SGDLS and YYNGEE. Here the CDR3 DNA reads TGTGCCAGCACTCAAGGCGGGGCAAGCGGGGAGCTGTTTTTT. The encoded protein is CASTQGGASGELFF.

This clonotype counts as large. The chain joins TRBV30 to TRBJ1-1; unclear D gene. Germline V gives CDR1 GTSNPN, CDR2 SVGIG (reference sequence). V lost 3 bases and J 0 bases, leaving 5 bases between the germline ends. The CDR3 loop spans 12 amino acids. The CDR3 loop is CAWSRMNTEAFF. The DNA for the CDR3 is TGTGCCTGGAGCCGGATGAACACTGAAGCTTTCTTT.

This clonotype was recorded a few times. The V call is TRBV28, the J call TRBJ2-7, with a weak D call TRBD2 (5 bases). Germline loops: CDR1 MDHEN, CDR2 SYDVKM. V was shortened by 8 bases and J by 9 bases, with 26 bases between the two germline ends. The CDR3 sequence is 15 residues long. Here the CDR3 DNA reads TGTGCCAGCGCGGCGGAGGCCAGGTGGAACTCAGGGCAGTACTTC. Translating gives CASAAEARWNSGQYF.

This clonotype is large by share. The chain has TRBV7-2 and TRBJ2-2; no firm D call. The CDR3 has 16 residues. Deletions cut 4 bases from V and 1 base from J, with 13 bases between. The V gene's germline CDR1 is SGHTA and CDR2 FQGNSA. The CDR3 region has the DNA TGTGCCAGCAGCTCCGTCCAGATGGTGAACACCGGGGAGCTGTTTTTT. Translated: CASSSVQMVNTGELFF.

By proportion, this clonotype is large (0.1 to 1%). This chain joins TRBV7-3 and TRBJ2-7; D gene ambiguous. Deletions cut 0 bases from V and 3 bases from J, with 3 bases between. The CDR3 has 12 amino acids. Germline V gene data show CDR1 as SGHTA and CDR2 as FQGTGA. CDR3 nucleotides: TGTGCCAGCAGCTTAACCGGCTACGAGCAGTACTTC. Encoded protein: CASSLTGYEQYF.

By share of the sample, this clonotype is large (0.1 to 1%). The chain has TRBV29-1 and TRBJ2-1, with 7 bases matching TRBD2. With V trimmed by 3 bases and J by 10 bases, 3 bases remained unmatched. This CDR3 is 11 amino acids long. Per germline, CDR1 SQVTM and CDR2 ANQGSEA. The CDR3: CSVDPGGEQFF. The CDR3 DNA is TGCAGCGTTGACCCCGGGGGGGAGCAGTTCTTC.

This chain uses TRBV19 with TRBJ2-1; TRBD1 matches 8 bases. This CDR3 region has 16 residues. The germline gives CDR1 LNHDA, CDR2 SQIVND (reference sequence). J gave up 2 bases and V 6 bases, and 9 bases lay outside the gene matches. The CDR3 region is CASSQEPGGPYNEQFF. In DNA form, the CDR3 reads TGTGCCAGTAGCCAAGAGCCAGGGGGCCCCTACAATGAGCAGTTCTTC. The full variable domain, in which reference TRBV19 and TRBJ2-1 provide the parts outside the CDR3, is DGGITQSPKYLFRKEGQNVTLSCEQNLNHDAMYWYRQDPGQGLRLIYYSQIVNDFQKGDIAEGYSVSREKKESFPLTVTSAQKNPTAFYLCASSQEPGGPYNEQFFGPGTRLTVL.

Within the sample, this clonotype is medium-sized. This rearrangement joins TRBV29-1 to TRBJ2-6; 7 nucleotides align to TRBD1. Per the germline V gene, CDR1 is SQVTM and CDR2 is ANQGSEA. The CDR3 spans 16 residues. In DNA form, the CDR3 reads TGCGGCGCCACAGGGACAGCGAGCTCTGGGGCCAACGTCCTGACTTTC. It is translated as CGATGTASSGANVLTF.

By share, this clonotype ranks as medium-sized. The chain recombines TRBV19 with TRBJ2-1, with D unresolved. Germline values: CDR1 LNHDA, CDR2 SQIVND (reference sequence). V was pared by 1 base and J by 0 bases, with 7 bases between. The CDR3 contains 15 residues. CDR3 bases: TGTGCCAGTAGTATAGGAACTGACTCCTACAATGAGCAGTTCTTC. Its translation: CASSIGTDSYNEQFF.

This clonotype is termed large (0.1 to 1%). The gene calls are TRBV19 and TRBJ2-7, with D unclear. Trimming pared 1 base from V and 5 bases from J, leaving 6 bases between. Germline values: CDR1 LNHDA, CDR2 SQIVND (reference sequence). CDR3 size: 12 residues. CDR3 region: CASSIAGDEQYF. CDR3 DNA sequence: TGTGCCAGTAGTATAGCGGGTGACGAGCAGTACTTC.

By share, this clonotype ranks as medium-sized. CDR3 sequence: CASTLSGPFYGYTF. The CDR3 DNA reads as TGTGCCAGTACCCTATCGGGACCTTTCTATGGCTACACCTTC. J is TRBJ1-2 and V is TRBV19, with D maybe TRBD1 (5 bases). CDR1 is LNHDA, CDR2 SQIVND, per germline (reference sequence). Trimming shortened V by 7 bases and J by 4 bases, and 16 bases separated the two germline ends. The CDR3 loop spans 14 amino acids.

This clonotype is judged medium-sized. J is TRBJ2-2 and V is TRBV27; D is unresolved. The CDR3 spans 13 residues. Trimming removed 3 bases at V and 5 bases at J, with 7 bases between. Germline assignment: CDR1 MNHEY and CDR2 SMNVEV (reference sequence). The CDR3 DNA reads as TGTGCCAGCAGTTTTTTGGGAACCGGGGAGCTGTTTTTT. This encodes CASSFLGTGELFF.

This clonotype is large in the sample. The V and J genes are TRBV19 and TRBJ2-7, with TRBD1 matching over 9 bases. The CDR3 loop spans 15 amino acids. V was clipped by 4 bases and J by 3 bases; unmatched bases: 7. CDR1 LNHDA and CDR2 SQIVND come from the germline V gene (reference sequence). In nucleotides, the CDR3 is TGTGCCAGTAGTACGGGGACAGGGAAAATCTACGAGCAGTACTTC. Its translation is CASSTGTGKIYEQYF.

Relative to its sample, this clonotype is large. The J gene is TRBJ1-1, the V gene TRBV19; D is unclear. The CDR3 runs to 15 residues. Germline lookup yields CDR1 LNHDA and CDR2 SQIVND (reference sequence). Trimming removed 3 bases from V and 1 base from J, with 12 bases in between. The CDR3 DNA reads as TGTGCCAGTAGTATTTCCGCAGCGGCGAACACTGAAGCTTTCTTT. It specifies CASSISAAANTEAFF.

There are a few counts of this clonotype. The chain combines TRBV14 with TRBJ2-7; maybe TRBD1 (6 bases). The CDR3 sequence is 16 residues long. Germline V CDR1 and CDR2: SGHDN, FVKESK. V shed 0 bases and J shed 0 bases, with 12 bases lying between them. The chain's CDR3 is CASSQDPGENSYEQYF. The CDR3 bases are TGTGCCAGCAGCCAAGATCCAGGGGAGAACTCCTACGAGCAGTACTTC.

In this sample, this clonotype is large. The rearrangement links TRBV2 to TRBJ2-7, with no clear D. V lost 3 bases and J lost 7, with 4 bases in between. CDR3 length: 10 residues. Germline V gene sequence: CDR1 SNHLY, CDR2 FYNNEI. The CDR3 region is CASSDGEQYF. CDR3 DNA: TGTGCCAGCAGTGACGGAGAGCAGTACTTC.

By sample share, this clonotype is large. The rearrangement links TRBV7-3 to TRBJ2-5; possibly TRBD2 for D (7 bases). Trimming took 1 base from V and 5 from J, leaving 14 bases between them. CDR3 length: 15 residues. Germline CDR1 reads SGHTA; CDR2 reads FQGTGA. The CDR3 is CASSLSGGLGETQYF. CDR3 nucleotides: TGTGCCAGCAGCTTAAGCGGGGGCCTCGGCGAGACCCAGTACTTC.